What follows are 23 T cell receptor beta chains derived from one specimen sequenced in a study of blood T cells in healthy people across ages. Primed by a sample-barcoded 5' primer and a J-beta primer mix, a second PCR proceeded for about 7 to 12 cycles. One entry per CDR3 protein, called by TCRdb with MiXCR from the 5' RACE reads. The sample has under 1 million distinct CDR3 sequences, roughly 44% seen once. The sample consisted of blood. These receptors all come from a man in his 60s in good health.

The sample holds a few counts of this clonotype. This chain joins TRBV7-2 and TRBJ2-3; D is perhaps TRBD1 or TRBD2 (7 bases each). Germline CDR1 reads SGHTA; CDR2 reads FQGNSA. Trimming took off 6 bases at V and 2 bases at J, with 15 bases between the two ends. The CDR3 is 15 amino acids. This chain's CDR3 is CASRRQGGTTDTQYF. The DNA of the CDR3 is TGTGCCAGCAGGAGACAGGGAGGGACCACAGATACGCAGTATTTT.

CDR3 in DNA: TGTGCCAGCAGCCCCAACATTGGGGCCCCCGATGAGGCCCAGTACTTC. As protein: CASSPNIGAPDEAQYF. J is TRBJ2-7 and V is TRBV3-1, with D possibly being TRBD1 (5 bases). The V gene lost 4 bases and the J gene lost 10 bases, with 26 bases spanning the gap. This CDR3 spans 16 amino acids. CDR1 and CDR2 from the germline V gene are LGHDT and YNNKEL (reference sequence).

This sequence joins TRBV29-1 and TRBJ2-3; 8 bases are shared with TRBD2. The CDR3 covers 14 residues. J was trimmed by 4 bases and V by 6 bases; bases with no gene match: 9. CDR1 is SQVTM, CDR2 ANQGSEA, per germline. The CDR3 nucleotides read TGCAGCGTCCCGTACCGGGAGGGCTCAGATACGCAGTATTTT. This sequence encodes CSVPYREGSDTQYF.

The genes are TRBV29-1 and TRBJ2-3; 7 bases fit TRBD1. There are 13 residues in the CDR3. V dropped 5 bases and J dropped 2; count of bases not matched to a gene: 4. Germline V gene lookup returns CDR1 SQVTM and CDR2 ANQGSEA. The CDR3, as DNA: TGCAGCGTTTTGACAGGGAACACAGATACGCAGTATTTT. It yields the protein CSVLTGNTDTQYF.

The sample holds a few counts of this clonotype. V and J are TRBV12-3 or TRBV12-4 and TRBJ1-4; no definite D call. CDR3 length: 14 amino acids. Trimming shortened V by 7 bases and J by 5 bases, and 14 bases separated the two germline ends. CDR3 protein: CASTQTLGNEKLFF. CDR3 nucleotides: TGTGCCAGCACCCAGACCCTGGGAAATGAAAAACTGTTTTTT.

In its sample, this clonotype was seen a few times. The genes are TRBV7-9 and TRBJ1-6; no clear D gene. The CDR3 loop spans 13 amino acids. Trimming took 5 bases from V and 13 from J, leaving 15 bases between them. In germline, CDR1 is SEHNR, CDR2 FQNEAQ (reference sequence). For the CDR3, the DNA is TGTGCCAGCAGCGCAGCATCAATGTCGCCCCTCCACTTT. This encodes CASSAASMSPLHF.

This clonotype was found many times. V usage is TRBV5-1 and J usage is TRBJ1-5; no reliable D call. The ends were cut back, 0 bases at V and 6 bases at J, with 13 bases in the middle. Germline V gene sequence: CDR1 SGHRS, CDR2 YFSETQ. This CDR3 comprises 15 residues. CDR3 region: CASSLAPGSGQPQHF. In DNA, the CDR3 is TGCGCCAGCAGCTTGGCCCCGGGATCAGGTCAGCCCCAGCATTTT.

CDR3 DNA: TGCAGCGCTGGGACTAGCGGGAGTTATGAGCAGTTCTTC. It is translated as CSAGTSGSYEQFF. The chain carries TRBV29-1 and TRBJ2-1, with 14 bases aligning to TRBD2. V dropped 7 bases and J dropped 8; count of bases not matched to a gene: 4. In germline, CDR1 is SQVTM, CDR2 ANQGSEA. This CDR3 comprises 13 residues.

The chain carries TRBV6-5 and TRBJ2-1; weak D call: TRBD2 (6 bases). The germline gives CDR1 MNHEY, CDR2 SVGAGI. V was clipped by 5 bases and J by 9 bases, with 14 bases between them. The CDR3 runs to 13 residues. The CDR3 DNA reads TGTGCCAGCAGTGGGGGACTTCCTCCTGAGCAGTTCTTC. As protein: CASSGGLPPEQFF.

CDR3 DNA: TGTGCCAGCAGGGGAAGTGGGACAGCCGCCTACGAGCAGTACTTC. It translates to CASRGSGTAAYEQYF. This chain joins TRBV28 and TRBJ2-7; TRBD1 matches at 7 bases. The CDR3 covers 15 residues. The germline V gene has CDR1 MDHEN and CDR2 SYDVKM. Trimming removed 6 bases from V and 2 bases from J; junction bases left unmatched: 10.

This clonotype appeared many times. The rearrangement links TRBV12-3 or TRBV12-4 to TRBJ1-2; 7 bases are a match to TRBD1. The CDR3 length is 14 residues. V shed 0 bases and J 11 bases; nucleotides not matched to a gene: 9. CDR3 DNA: TGTGCCAGCAGTTTAGCGCCGGGACAGCTCTGGTACACCTTC. Translation gives CASSLAPGQLWYTF.

The sample holds a few counts of this clonotype. V is TRBV12-3 or TRBV12-4 and J is TRBJ2-1; TRBD2 is a possible D gene (5 bases). This CDR3 comprises 16 residues. Trimming pared 6 bases from V and 2 bases from J, leaving 17 bases between. DNA of the CDR3: TGTGCCAGCAGCCAAGGTAGCAGCGGAACCTACAATGAGCAGTTCTTC. This encodes CASSQGSSGTYNEQFF.

The chain joins TRBV9 to TRBJ2-3; 8 bases are a match to TRBD2. The CDR3 spans 15 residues. The V gene's germline CDR1 is SGDLS and CDR2 YYNGEE. Unmatched junction bases numbered 6, after V lost 0 bases and J lost 6 bases. CDR3 nucleotides: TGTGCCAGCAGCGTAGCAGCGGGGGCCGCTGATACGCAGTATTTT. It encodes CASSVAAGAADTQYF. The entire variable domain, with the rest obtained from reference TRBV9 and TRBJ2-3, is as follows: DSGVTQTPKHLITATGQRVTLRCSPRSGDLSVYWYQQSLDQGLQFLIQYYNGEERAKGNILERFSAQQFPDLHSELNLSSLELGDSALYFCASSVAAGAADTQYFGPGTRLTVL.

This clonotype was counted once. A much bigger clone sits one base away, suggesting this may be a read error. The rearrangement joins TRBV29-1 to TRBJ2-1, with D possibly being TRBD2 (6 bases). The V and J ends lost 4 bases and 5 bases respectively, with 15 bases between them. Looked up from germline, CDR1 is SQVTM and CDR2 is ANQGSEA. The CDR3 extends over 14 amino acids. CDR3 region: CSVAGRLSHNEQFF. The CDR3 coding sequence is TGCAGCGTTGCCGGGAGATTATCCCACAATGAGCAGTTCTTC.

The V call is TRBV5-1, the J call TRBJ2-7; D not certain. This CDR3 contains 14 residues. Germline CDR1 SGHRS, CDR2 YFSETQ. V gave up 0 bases and J gave up 3 bases, with 10 bases separating them. CDR3 nucleotide sequence: TGCGCCAGCAGCTTGGAAGGTGGGCTCTACGAGCAGTACTTC. The encoded protein is CASSLEGGLYEQYF.

In this sample, this clonotype turned up many times. CDR3 in amino acids: CASSQVRGNEQFF. As DNA, the CDR3 is TGTGCCAGCAGCCAAGTAAGGGGGAATGAGCAGTTCTTC. V usage is TRBV14 and J usage is TRBJ2-1, with a tentative D call TRBD1 (6 bases). The CDR3 covers 13 residues. Germline V gene data show CDR1 as SGHDN and CDR2 as FVKESK. Trimming took off 1 base at V and 7 bases at J, with 8 bases between the two ends.

This clonotype was recorded only once. This chain links TRBV12-3 or TRBV12-4 with TRBJ2-7; TRBD1 or TRBD2 may be the D gene (5 bases each). The DNA end favors TRBJ2-5, so the J call may be wrong. The CDR3 has 13 amino acids. DNA of the CDR3: TGTGCCAGCACCCGGGGCCAAGGGAGGACCCAGTACTTC. Its protein is CASTRGQGRTQYF.

This clonotype was picked up many times. The chain combines TRBV7-8 with TRBJ2-7, with 8 bases aligning to TRBD1. The V and J ends lost 7 bases and 3 bases, in that order; junction bases with no gene match: 5. Germline CDR1 reads SGHVS; CDR2 reads FQNEAQ. The CDR3 sequence is 13 residues long. CDR3 in amino acids: CASMGQVGYEQYF. The CDR3 DNA reads TGTGCCAGCATGGGACAGGTTGGCTACGAGCAGTACTTC.

Of note for this clonotype: This may stem from a read error, because a much larger clone lies one nucleotide away. The V call is TRBV7-9, the J call TRBJ2-1; 8 bases align to TRBD2. The tail of the sequence fits TRBJ2-7 better, so the J call may be wrong. Germline CDR1 is SEHNR and CDR2 is FQNEAQ (reference sequence). The CDR3 length is 14 residues. This CDR3 is CASWAAGGYNEQYF. The CDR3 bases are TGTGCCAGCTGGGCGGCGGGGGGTTACAATGAGCAGTACTTC.

This clonotype was detected a few times. CDR3 nucleotide sequence: TGTGCCAGCAGTATCGAACTAGCGGGGATCTACGAGCAGTACTTC. This sequence encodes CASSIELAGIYEQYF. The chain carries TRBV12-3 or TRBV12-4 and TRBJ2-7, with 10 bases fitting TRBD2. V was clipped by 5 bases and J by 3 bases; unmatched bases: 7. The CDR3 covers 15 residues.

The chain carries TRBV5-1 and TRBJ2-1; 11 nucleotides match TRBD2. Losses at the gene ends were 3 bases for V and 0 bases for J; bases not matched to a gene: 5. The germline V gene has CDR1 SGHRS and CDR2 YFSETQ. The CDR3 covers 17 residues. DNA for the CDR3: TGCGCCAGCAGCTCCTTCGGACTAGCGGGCTCCTACAATGAGCAGTTCTTC. Its translation: CASSSFGLAGSYNEQFF.

The genes are TRBV9 and TRBJ2-3; 8 bases are a match to TRBD2. The CDR3 length is 16 residues. Per germline, CDR1 SGDLS and CDR2 YYNGEE. The V and J ends lost 3 bases and 2 bases, in that order; junction bases with no gene match: 8. The CDR3 here is CASSASGGELTDTQYF. The CDR3, as DNA: TGTGCCAGCAGCGCAAGCGGGGGAGAACTCACAGATACGCAGTATTTT. Drawing the rest from reference TRBV9 and TRBJ2-3, the complete variable domain is DSGVTQTPKHLITATGQRVTLRCSPRSGDLSVYWYQQSLDQGLQFLIQYYNGEERAKGNILERFSAQQFPDLHSELNLSSLELGDSALYFCASSASGGELTDTQYFGPGTRLTVL.

V and J are TRBV11-1 and TRBJ2-7, with 14 bases that match TRBD2. Trimming at V came to 0 bases and at J to 7 bases, leaving 23 bases not matched to a gene. Germline loops: CDR1 SGHAT, CDR2 FQDESV (reference sequence). The CDR3 runs to 22 residues. The CDR3 is CASSLALFGLAGGRIPTNEQYF. CDR3 DNA: TGTGCCAGCAGCTTAGCGCTCTTTGGACTAGCGGGGGGCCGTATACCTACAAATGAGCAGTACTTC.